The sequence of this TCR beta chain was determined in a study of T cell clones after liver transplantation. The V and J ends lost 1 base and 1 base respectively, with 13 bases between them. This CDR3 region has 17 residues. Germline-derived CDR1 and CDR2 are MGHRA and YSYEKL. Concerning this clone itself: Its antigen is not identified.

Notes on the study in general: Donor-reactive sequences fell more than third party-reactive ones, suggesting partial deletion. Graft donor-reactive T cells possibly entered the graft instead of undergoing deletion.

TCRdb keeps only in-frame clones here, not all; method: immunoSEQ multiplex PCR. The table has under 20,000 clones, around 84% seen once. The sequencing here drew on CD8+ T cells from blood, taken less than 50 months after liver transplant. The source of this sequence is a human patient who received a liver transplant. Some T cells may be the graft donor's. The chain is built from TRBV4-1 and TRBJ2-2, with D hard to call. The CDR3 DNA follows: TGCGCCAGCAGCCAAGTGGATCGAACATTGAACACCGGGGAGCTGTTTTTT. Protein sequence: CASSQVDRTLNTGELFF.